These 23 T cell receptor beta chains originate from one sample sequenced in a study of blood T cell repertoires in COVID-19. TCRdb keeps only in-frame clones here, not all; method: immunoSEQ multiplex PCR. Of some 400,000 clones in the sample, 80% to 90% were seen once. What was sequenced was PBMCs or T cells enriched from blood (not recorded which). These receptors all stem from a man between 25 and 39 years old who had recovered from COVID-19.

The DNA for the CDR3 is TGTGCCAGCAGCCTAATAACGACAGTTCCCGAGCAGTACTTC. It yields the protein CASSLITTVPEQYF. V usage is TRBV11-2 and J usage is TRBJ2-7, with D possibly TRBD1 on 5 matching bases. This CDR3 comprises 14 residues. From germline, CDR1 is SGHAT and CDR2 FQNNGV. The V gene lost 5 bases and the J gene lost 6 bases, with 17 bases spanning the gap. Based on the CDR3 plus reference TRBV11-2 and TRBJ2-7, the full variable domain is EAGVAQSPRYKIIEKRQSVAFWCNPISGHATLYWYQQILGQGPKLLIQFQNNGVVDDSQLPKDRFSAERLKGVDSTLKIQPAKLEDSAVYLCASSLITTVPEQYFGPGTRLTVT.

Remarks on this clone: Relative to the germline gene, one junction end is altered; a read error may explain this. The rearrangement joins TRBV10-3 to TRBJ2-2, with 9 nucleotides matching TRBD2. CDR1 is ENHRY, CDR2 SYGVKD, per germline. The CDR3 has 14 amino acids. The CDR3 sequence: CAITEREASGELFF. The DNA for the CDR3 is TGTGCCATCACTGAGCGGGAGGCCAGCGGGGAGCTGTTTTTT.

The gene calls are TRBV5-4 and TRBJ2-2, with TRBD2 matching over 8 bases. Trimming cost V 3 bases and J 3 bases; bases outside gene matches: 4. The CDR3 has 15 residues. The germline V gene has CDR1 SGHNT and CDR2 YYREEE (reference sequence). The CDR3 region is CASSSLAGHTGELFF. In DNA, the CDR3 is TGTGCCAGCAGCTCGTTAGCGGGACACACCGGGGAGCTGTTTTTT.

This chain connects TRBV28 to TRBJ2-6; possibly TRBD1 for D (6 bases). Trimming stripped 6 bases from V and 4 bases from J, with 10 bases between. Per germline, CDR1 MDHEN and CDR2 SYDVKM. The CDR3 length is 14 residues. CDR3 sequence: CASRSTGGANVLTF. In nucleotides, the CDR3 is TGTGCCAGCAGATCAACAGGGGGGGCCAACGTCCTGACTTTC.

The sample holds a few counts of this clone. CDR3 protein: CASSPGQNSNQPQHF. DNA of the CDR3: TGTGCCAGCTCGCCGGGACAAAATAGCAATCAGCCCCAGCATTTT. This chain joins TRBV18 and TRBJ1-5; D might be TRBD1 (6 bases). Germline loops: CDR1 KGHSH, CDR2 LQKENI. The CDR3 has 15 amino acids. V dropped 6 bases and J dropped 0 bases, with 12 bases sitting between them.

The rearrangement joins TRBV9 to TRBJ2-7, with D perhaps matching TRBD1 (5 bases). The length of the CDR3 is 13 residues. CDR1 is SGDLS and CDR2 is YYNGEE in the germline V gene. V lost 0 bases and J lost 5, with 9 bases in between. The CDR3 reads CASSVGRQNEQYF. The DNA for the CDR3 is TGTGCCAGCAGCGTAGGCCGACAGAACGAGCAGTACTTC.

The chain combines TRBV28 with TRBJ1-4; 10 nucleotides align to TRBD1. Germline V gene data show CDR1 as MDHEN and CDR2 as SYDVKM. V lost 4 bases and J lost 7; bases outside the gene matches: 3. CDR3 size: 14 residues. CDR3 in DNA: TGTGCCAGCAGTTCTAGACAGGGGGCTGAAAAACTGTTTTTT. It is translated as CASSSRQGAEKLFF.

This sequence joins TRBV9 and TRBJ2-3, with D perhaps matching TRBD2 (6 bases). Trimming removed 3 bases at V and 0 bases at J, with 11 bases between. Germline V gene lookup returns CDR1 SGDLS and CDR2 YYNGEE. This CDR3 has 15 residues. This CDR3 is CASSGSGSSTDTQYF. The DNA for the CDR3 is TGTGCCAGCAGCGGTAGCGGATCTAGCACAGATACGCAGTATTTT. The full variable domain, rest sourced from reference TRBV9 and TRBJ2-3, is DSGVTQTPKHLITATGQRVTLRCSPRSGDLSVYWYQQSLDQGLQFLIQYYNGEERAKGNILERFSAQQFPDLHSELNLSSLELGDSALYFCASSGSGSSTDTQYFGPGTRLTVL.

The V and J genes are TRBV3-1 (or the pseudogene TRBV3-2) and TRBJ2-1; D gene ambiguous. The CDR3 has 16 amino acids. Trimming took 0 bases from V and 0 from J, leaving 9 bases between them. Germline V gives CDR1 LGHDT, CDR2 YNNKEL (reference sequence). Written as DNA, the CDR3 is TGTGCCAGCAGCCAAGAAGACTTAAGCTCCTACAATGAGCAGTTCTTC. Amino acid sequence: CASSQEDLSSYNEQFF.

This clone was observed once. The rearrangement joins TRBV23-1 to TRBJ1-2; 7 bases are shared with TRBD1. TRBV23-1 is an open reading frame, and its role is uncertain. Losses at the gene ends were 3 bases for V and 2 bases for J; bases not matched to a gene: 9. The CDR3 length is 16 residues. CDR3 residues: CASSQGRTGCNYGYTF. The CDR3 nucleotides are TGCGCCAGCAGTCAGGGGCGGACAGGTTGCAACTATGGCTACACCTTC.

The rearrangement links TRBV7-6 to TRBJ2-7; no reliable D call. Germline V CDR1 and CDR2: SGHVS, FNYEAQ. The CDR3 spans 14 residues. Between the trimmed V and J ends, which lost 5 bases and 5 bases, there was a span of 16 bases. In DNA form, the CDR3 reads TGTGCCAGCAGCCTCTTGAGGTCGGTGAACGAGCAGTACTTC. Its translation: CASSLLRSVNEQYF.

The rearrangement links TRBV10-1 to TRBJ2-3, with 7 nucleotides matching TRBD2. V gave up 2 bases and J gave up 4 bases; unmatched junction bases: 6. Germline CDR1 and CDR2: WNHNN and SYGVQD (reference sequence). The CDR3 loop spans 15 amino acids. This CDR3 reads CASSEGGVLADTQYF. In DNA form, the CDR3 reads TGCGCCAGCAGTGAGGGGGGGGTTCTGGCAGATACGCAGTATTTT.

Written as DNA, the CDR3 is TGTGCCAGCAGCTTAGCTCAGACAGGGGGTTCCTACGAGCAGTACTTC. Protein sequence: CASSLAQTGGSYEQYF. The V and J genes are TRBV7-9 and TRBJ2-7; TRBD1 aligns across 9 bases. The CDR3 is 16 amino acids. Losses at the gene ends were 0 bases for V and 1 base for J; bases not matched to a gene: 4. Germline CDR1 and CDR2: SEHNR and FQNEAQ (reference sequence). Based on the CDR3 plus reference TRBV7-9 and TRBJ2-7, the full variable domain is DTGVSQNPRHKITKRGQNVTFRCDPISEHNRLYWYRQTLGQGPEFLTYFQNEAQLEKSRLLSDRFSAERPKGSFSTLEIQRTEQGDSAMYLCASSLAQTGGSYEQYFGPGTRLTVT.

V gene TRBV10-3 combines with J gene TRBJ2-1, with D possibly matching TRBD2 (5 bases). The CDR3 has 13 amino acids. In germline, CDR1 is ENHRY, CDR2 SYGVKD. The germline V and J ends were trimmed by 6 bases and 1 base, with 7 bases remaining between them. The chain's CDR3 is CAIRLGSYNEQFF. The CDR3 DNA is TGTGCCATCAGACTAGGGTCCTACAATGAGCAGTTCTTC.

J is TRBJ1-5 and V is TRBV7-9; 7 nucleotides align to TRBD1. Germline lookup yields CDR1 SEHNR and CDR2 FQNEAQ (reference sequence). The CDR3 loop spans 15 amino acids. V lost 5 bases and J lost 4; bases outside the gene matches: 8. Written as DNA, the CDR3 is TGTGCCAGCAGCCTCGCCGGGACAGAGAATCAGCCCCAGCATTTT. Residues: CASSLAGTENQPQHF.

This clone has only a few counts. The V and J genes are TRBV18 and TRBJ2-7; D is unclear. The V gene's germline CDR1 is KGHSH and CDR2 LQKENI. The CDR3 loop spans 14 amino acids. V was cut by 2 bases and J by 0 bases, with 8 bases left in between. The CDR3 loop reads CASSPGDSSYEQYF. The DNA of the CDR3 is TGTGCCAGCTCACCAGGAGATTCCTCCTACGAGCAGTACTTC.

The chain uses TRBV7-9 and TRBJ1-2; no definite D call. V lost 5 bases to trimming and J lost 7 bases, with 17 bases between them. CDR3 length: 14 residues. Germline V gene data show CDR1 as SEHNR and CDR2 as FQNEAQ (reference sequence). The CDR3 protein is CASSKAAGEGGYTF. The CDR3 DNA sequence: TGTGCCAGCAGCAAAGCGGCGGGAGAGGGTGGCTACACCTTC.

The chain uses TRBV5-1 and TRBJ1-2, with 11 bases identical to TRBD1. Unmatched junction bases numbered 12, after V lost 4 bases and J lost 1 base. CDR3 length equals 18 residues. Per the germline V gene, CDR1 is SGHRS and CDR2 is YFSETQ. The CDR3 DNA reads as TGCGCCAGCAGCCTCTACGGGACAGGGGGACTTGATAACTATGGCTACACCTTC. Amino acids: CASSLYGTGGLDNYGYTF.

This rearrangement joins TRBV5-4 to TRBJ1-1; D ambiguous. This CDR3 comprises 13 residues. Trimming took 4 bases from V and 3 from J, leaving 10 bases between them. CDR1 is SGHNT, CDR2 YYREEE, per germline (reference sequence). The CDR3, as DNA: TGTGCCAGCAGCCGGGAGCTGGACACTGAAGCTTTCTTT. Encoded protein: CASSRELDTEAFF. The full variable domain, with the rest looked up from reference TRBV5-4 and TRBJ1-1, is ETGVTQSPTHLIKTRGQQVTLRCSSQSGHNTVSWYQQALGQGPQFIFQYYREEENGRGNFPPRFSGLQFPNYSSELNVNALELDDSALYLCASSRELDTEAFFGQGTRLTVV.

This clone has only a few counts. The V call is TRBV6-6, the J call TRBJ2-1; D uncertain. This CDR3 spans 16 amino acids. Per the germline V gene, CDR1 is MNHNY and CDR2 is SVGAGI (reference sequence). Trimming shortened V by 6 bases and J by 3 bases, and 18 bases separated the two germline ends. Here the CDR3 reads CASRRSSKPVYNEQFF. The CDR3, as DNA: TGTGCCAGCAGACGATCAAGCAAACCGGTCTACAATGAGCAGTTCTTC.

DNA for the CDR3: TGTGCCAGCAGCTTAGATCCCGGAGACTACAATGAGCAGTTCTTC. Encoded protein: CASSLDPGDYNEQFF. The chain carries TRBV7-2 and TRBJ2-1; D is uncertain. This CDR3 is 15 amino acids long. The germline V and J ends were trimmed by 1 base and 3 bases, with 10 bases remaining between them. CDR1 is SGHTA, CDR2 FQGNSA, per germline.

CDR3 loop: CASSLMTAEAFF. CDR3 nucleotides: TGTGCCAGCAGTTTAATGACAGCCGAAGCTTTCTTT. V and J are TRBV28 and TRBJ1-1; possibly TRBD1 for D (5 bases). The germline V gene encodes CDR1 MDHEN and CDR2 SYDVKM. V gave up 2 bases and J gave up 8 bases, with 9 bases separating them. This CDR3 is built from 12 residues.

The genes are TRBV7-2 and TRBJ2-7, with 14 bases matching TRBD2. The germline V gene has CDR1 SGHTA and CDR2 FQGNSA. The CDR3 is 16 residues long. Trimming removed 4 bases from V and 0 bases from J; junction bases left unmatched: 2. The CDR3 spells CASSWGTSGSSYEQYF. CDR3 coding DNA: TGTGCCAGCAGCTGGGGGACTAGCGGGAGCTCCTACGAGCAGTACTTC.